These T cell receptor beta chains were read from a single sample in a study of cytomegalovirus exposure and HLA in healthy donors. Method: immunoSEQ multiplex PCR; TCRdb's copy keeps in-frame clones and lacks some. The sample lists about 170,000 clones, roughly 80% seen once, with around 2.3% in the top ten. The specimen sequenced was PBMCs. The receptor source for this set is a male donor in good health and CMV-seronegative. CDR3s include the opening cysteine and the closing phenylalanine or tryptophan. The D gene is left open where the match is weak. Clone size is stated in some rows and not others, as once, few, many or a class when expanded.

J gene | V gene | clone size | D gene | CDR3 protein | CDR3 DNA
TRBJ2-1 | TRBV9 | . | TRBD2 | CASSVTPLAGEEQFF | TGTGCCAGCAGCGTGACCCCCTTAGCGGGGGAGGAGCAGTTCTTC
TRBJ2-3 | TRBV2 | . | . | CASSDPVGRVGTDTQYF | TGTGCCAGCAGCGACCCTGTTGGCAGGGTGGGCACAGATACGCAGTATTTT
TRBJ2-1 | TRBV19 | . | . | CASSDPGAVLEQFF | TGTGCCAGTAGTGATCCAGGGGCCGTACTTGAGCAGTTCTTC
TRBJ1-1 | TRBV6-1 | . | . | CASTPSAETNTEAFF | TGTGCCAGCACCCCCTCGGCGGAGACGAACACTGAAGCTTTCTTT
TRBJ1-2 | TRBV7-2 | . | TRBD1 | CASSLVNRGTSYTF | TGTGCCAGCAGCTTAGTAAACAGGGGAACAAGCTACACCTTC
TRBJ2-1 | TRBV18 | . | . | CASSPKGPNEQFF | TGTGCCAGCTCACCAAAGGGGCCCAATGAGCAGTTCTTC
TRBJ2-5 | TRBV30 | few | . | CAWSAARAGQETQYF | TGTGCCTGGAGTGCCGCCAGGGCAGGGCAAGAGACCCAGTACTTC
TRBJ2-7 | TRBV7-2 | . | . | CASSNREVGNEQYF | TGTGCCAGCAGCAACAGAGAAGTCGGGAACGAGCAGTACTTC
TRBJ1-6 | TRBV6-5 | few | . | CATRDNDNSPLHF | TGTGCCACCCGGGACAATGATAATTCACCCCTCCACTTT
TRBJ2-7 | TRBV7-6 | . | . | CASSLSQGTSYEQYF | TGTGCCAGCAGCCTGTCACAGGGGACTTCCTACGAGCAGTACTTC
TRBJ1-1 | TRBV5-5 | few | TRBD1 | CASSPWTGLGTEAFF | TGTGCCAGCAGCCCATGGACAGGGTTGGGGACTGAAGCTTTCTTT
TRBJ1-2 | TRBV7-2 | . | TRBD1 | CASRSRDSGYGYTF | TGTGCCAGCAGGTCCCGGGACAGTGGATATGGCTACACCTTC
TRBJ2-1 | TRBV4-3 | . | . | CASSQHTFSYNEQFF | TGCGCCAGCAGCCAGCACACCTTCTCCTACAATGAGCAGTTCTTC
TRBJ1-5 | TRBV19 | once | . | CASSITLIGPDQPQHF | TGTGCCAGTAGTATAACCCTGATTGGGCCAGATCAGCCCCAGCATTTT
TRBJ2-7 | TRBV18 | . | TRBD1 | CASSPAGQGSSYEQYF | TGTGCCAGCTCACCCGCGGGACAGGGTTCCTCCTACGAGCAGTACTTC
TRBJ2-5 | TRBV5-1 | . | TRBD2 | CASTLAGYQETQYF | TGCGCCAGCACCTTAGCGGGCTACCAAGAGACCCAGTACTTC
TRBJ1-2 | TRBV2 | . | . | CASIPDRNYGYTF | TGTGCCAGCATCCCCGACAGGAACTATGGCTACACCTTC
TRBJ1-1 | TRBV5-6 | . | . | CASSLIPGKGTEAFF | TGTGCCAGCAGCTTAATCCCAGGGAAGGGCACTGAAGCTTTCTTT
TRBJ2-7 | TRBV11-3 | . | . | CASSLEQGYEQYF | TGTGCCAGCAGCTTAGAACAGGGCTACGAGCAGTACTTC
TRBJ2-5 | TRBV6-1 | . | TRBD2 | CASSERLAGSGETQYF | TGTGCCAGCAGTGAACGACTAGCGGGGTCCGGGGAGACCCAGTACTTC